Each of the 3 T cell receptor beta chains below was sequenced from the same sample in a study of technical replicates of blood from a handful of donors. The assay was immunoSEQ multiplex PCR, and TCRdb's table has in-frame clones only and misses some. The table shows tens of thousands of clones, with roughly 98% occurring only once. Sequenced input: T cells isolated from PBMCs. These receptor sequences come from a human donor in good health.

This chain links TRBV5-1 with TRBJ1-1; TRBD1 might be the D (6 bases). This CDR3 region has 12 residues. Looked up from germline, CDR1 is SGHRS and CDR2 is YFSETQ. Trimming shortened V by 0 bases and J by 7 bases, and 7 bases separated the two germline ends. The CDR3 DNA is TGCGCCAGCAGCTTGGAGGGGGTTGAAGCTTTCTTT. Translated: CASSLEGVEAFF.

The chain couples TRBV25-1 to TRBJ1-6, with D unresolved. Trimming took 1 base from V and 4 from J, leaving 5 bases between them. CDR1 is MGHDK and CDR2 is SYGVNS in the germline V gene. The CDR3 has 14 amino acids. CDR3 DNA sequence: TGTGCCAGCAGTGAATCAGGATATAATTCACCCCTCCACTTT. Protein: CASSESGYNSPLHF.

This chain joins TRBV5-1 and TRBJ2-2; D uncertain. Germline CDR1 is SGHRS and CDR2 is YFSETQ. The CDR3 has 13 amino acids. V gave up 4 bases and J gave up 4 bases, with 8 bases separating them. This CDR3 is CASSPYPTGELFF. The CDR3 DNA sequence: TGCGCCAGCAGCCCCTACCCCACCGGGGAGCTGTTTTTT.